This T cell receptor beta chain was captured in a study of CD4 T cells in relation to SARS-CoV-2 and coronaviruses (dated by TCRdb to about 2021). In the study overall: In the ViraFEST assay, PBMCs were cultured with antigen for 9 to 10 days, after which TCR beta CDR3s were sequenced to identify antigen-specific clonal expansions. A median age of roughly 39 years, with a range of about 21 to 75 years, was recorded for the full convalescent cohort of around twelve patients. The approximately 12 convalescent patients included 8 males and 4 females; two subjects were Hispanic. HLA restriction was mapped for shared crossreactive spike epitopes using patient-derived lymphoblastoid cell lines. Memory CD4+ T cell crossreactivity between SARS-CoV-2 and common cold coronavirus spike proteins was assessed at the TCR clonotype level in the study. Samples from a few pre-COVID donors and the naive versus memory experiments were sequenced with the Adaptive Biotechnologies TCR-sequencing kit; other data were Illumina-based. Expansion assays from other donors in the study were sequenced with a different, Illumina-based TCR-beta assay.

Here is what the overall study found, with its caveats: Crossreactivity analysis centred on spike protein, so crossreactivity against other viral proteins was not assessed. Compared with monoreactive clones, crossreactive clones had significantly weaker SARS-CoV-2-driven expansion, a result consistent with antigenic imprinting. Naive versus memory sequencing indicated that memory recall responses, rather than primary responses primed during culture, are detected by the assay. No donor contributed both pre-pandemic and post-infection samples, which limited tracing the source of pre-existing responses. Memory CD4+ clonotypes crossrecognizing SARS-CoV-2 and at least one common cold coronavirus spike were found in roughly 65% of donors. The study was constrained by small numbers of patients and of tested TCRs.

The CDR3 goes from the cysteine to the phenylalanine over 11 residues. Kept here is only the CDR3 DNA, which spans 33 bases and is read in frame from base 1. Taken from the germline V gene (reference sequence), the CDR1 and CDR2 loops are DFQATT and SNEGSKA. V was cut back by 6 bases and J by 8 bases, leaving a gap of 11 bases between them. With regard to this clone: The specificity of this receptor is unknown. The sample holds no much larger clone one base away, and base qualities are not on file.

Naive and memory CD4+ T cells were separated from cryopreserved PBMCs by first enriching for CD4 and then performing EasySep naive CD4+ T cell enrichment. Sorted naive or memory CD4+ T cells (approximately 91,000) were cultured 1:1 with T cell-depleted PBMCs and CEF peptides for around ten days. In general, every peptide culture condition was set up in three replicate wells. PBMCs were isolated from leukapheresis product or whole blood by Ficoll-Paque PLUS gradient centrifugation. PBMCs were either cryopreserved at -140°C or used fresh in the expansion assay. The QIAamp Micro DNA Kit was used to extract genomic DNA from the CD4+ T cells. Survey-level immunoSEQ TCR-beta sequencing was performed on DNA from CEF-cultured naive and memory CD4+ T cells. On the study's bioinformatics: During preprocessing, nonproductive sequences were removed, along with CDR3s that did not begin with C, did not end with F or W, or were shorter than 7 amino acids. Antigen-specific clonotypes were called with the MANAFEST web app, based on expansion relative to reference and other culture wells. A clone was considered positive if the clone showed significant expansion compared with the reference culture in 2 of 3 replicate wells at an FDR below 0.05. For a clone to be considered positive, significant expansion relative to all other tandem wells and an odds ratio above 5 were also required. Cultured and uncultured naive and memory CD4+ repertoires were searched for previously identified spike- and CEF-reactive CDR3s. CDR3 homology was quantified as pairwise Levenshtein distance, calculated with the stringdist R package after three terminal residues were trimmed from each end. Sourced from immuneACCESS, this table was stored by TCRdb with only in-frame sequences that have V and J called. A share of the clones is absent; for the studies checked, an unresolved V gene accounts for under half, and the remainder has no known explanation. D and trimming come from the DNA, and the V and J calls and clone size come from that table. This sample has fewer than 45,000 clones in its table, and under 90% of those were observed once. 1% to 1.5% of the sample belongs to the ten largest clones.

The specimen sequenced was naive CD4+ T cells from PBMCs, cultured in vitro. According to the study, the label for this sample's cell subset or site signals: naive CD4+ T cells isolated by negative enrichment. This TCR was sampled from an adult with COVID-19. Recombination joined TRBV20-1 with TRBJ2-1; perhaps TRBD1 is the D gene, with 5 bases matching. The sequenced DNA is TGCAGTGCAAGAAGGGGCGATGAGCAGTTCTTC. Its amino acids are CSARRGDEQFF.